This T cell receptor beta chain was captured in a study of T cell responses to AZD1222 COVID-19 vaccine. Clones were read by immunoSEQ multiplex PCR, and TCRdb kept only the in-frame ones, dropping some. The data hold tens of thousands of clones, with approximately 90% observed a single time. General study points: Reportedly, nearly half of unique spike TCRs recognized epitopes outside B.1.351/B.1.1.7 mutations. A mostly white British donor set with more females was recruited, and clonal diversity was possibly underestimated. Increased Spike-specific TCR breadth and depth were observed after two AZD1222 doses. At 160-218 and 743-854, vaccine-associated CD4 TCRs were dominant, and they spanned spike.

Germline loops: CDR1 MDHEN, CDR2 SYDVKM. V was shortened by 6 bases and J by 5 bases, with 13 bases between the two germline ends. This CDR3 has 14 residues. Regarding this clone: As yet, its antigen is unknown.

V and J are TRBV28 and TRBJ2-2; D gene uncertain. This receptor was taken from an adult who received the AZD1222 COVID-19 vaccine. Sequencing was performed on peripheral blood, taken 28 days after the second AZD1222 dose. The chain's CDR3 is CASREETGTGELFF. CDR3 coding DNA: TGTGCCAGCAGAGAAGAAACGGGTACCGGGGAGCTGTTTTTT.